Listed below are T cell receptor beta chains from one sample, sequenced in a study of T cells in Graves' hyperthyroidism and ophthalmopathy. Each CDR3 protein is one row after TCRdb ran MiXCR on the multiplex PCR reads. The table shows some 300,000 distinct CDR3 sequences, with around 19% occurring only once. Sequenced input: blood. These receptors all come from a man in his forties or fifties with Graves' ophthalmopathy. Both conserved end residues are part of each CDR3. D genes are given only for firm matches. Size tells how often a clone was seen (once, few, many) or the class of an expanded clone, and some rows leave it out.

13	TRBD2	TRBV5-1	TRBJ2-1	few	CASSLTSEYEQFF	TGCGCCAGCAGCTTGACTAGCGAATATGAGCAGTTCTTC
12	-	TRBV6-1	TRBJ2-1	few	CASCSWNNEQFF	TGTGCCAGTTGTAGCTGGAACAATGAGCAGTTCTTC
15	-	TRBV11-3	TRBJ1-6	few	CASSLYDGHNSPPHF	TGTGCCAGCAGCTTGTATGACGGTCATAATTCACCCCCCCACTTT
15	-	TRBV6-5	TRBJ1-4	-	CASSYSGLPNEKLFF	TGTGCCAGCAGTTACTCGGGACTCCCTAATGAAAAACTGTTTTTT
15	-	TRBV7-3	TRBJ2-5	few	CASSPGVLYQETQYF	TGTGCCAGCAGCCCCGGGGTGCTGTACCAAGAGACCCAGTACTTC
16	-	TRBV2	TRBJ2-4	-	CASSESPSELINIQYF	TGTGCCAGCAGTGAATCCCCAAGTGAGTTAATAAACATTCAGTACTTC
14	TRBD1	TRBV15	TRBJ1-6	-	CATRGQGVNSPLHF	TGTGCCACCAGAGGACAGGGGGTAAATTCACCCCTCCACTTT
15	-	TRBV6-1	TRBJ2-7	few	CASSTRLYPAYEQYF	TGTGCCAGCAGTACCCGACTATATCCCGCCTACGAGCAGTACTTC
14	-	TRBV9	TRBJ1-1	many	CASSVSPGDSEAFF	TGTGCCAGCAGCGTTTCTCCAGGGGACTCTGAAGCTTTCTTT
13	-	TRBV3-1	TRBJ1-5	medium-sized	CASSQADNQPQHF	TGTGCCAGCAGCCAAGCCGACAATCAGCCCCAGCATTTT
16	-	TRBV27	TRBJ2-7	few	CASSFSLTTVTYEQYF	TGTGCCAGCAGTTTCTCTTTAACGACGGTAACCTACGAGCAGTACTTC
13	TRBD2	TRBV12-3/TRBV12-4	TRBJ2-1	-	CASGTSGWYEQFF	TGTGCCAGTGGTACTAGCGGCTGGTATGAGCAGTTCTTC
13	-	TRBV20-1	TRBJ1-1	-	CSAETNENTEAFF	TGCAGTGCTGAAACGAATGAGAACACTGAAGCTTTCTTT
14	TRBD1	TRBV12-3/TRBV12-4	TRBJ1-1	many	CASNPTGMDTEAFF	TGTGCCAGCAACCCGACAGGGATGGACACTGAAGCTTTCTTT
15	TRBD1	TRBV11-3	TRBJ2-3	many	CASSFRGTVTDTQYF	TGTGCCAGCAGCTTTAGGGGGACAGTAACAGATACGCAGTATTTT
15	-	TRBV12-3/TRBV12-4	TRBJ2-7	many	CASSLALPRSHEQYF	TGTGCCAGCAGTTTAGCTCTACCTCGATCCCACGAGCAGTACTTC
18	TRBD2	TRBV11-2	TRBJ2-3	once	CASSLEASGSSSTDTQYF	TGTGCCAGCAGCTTAGAGGCTAGCGGGAGCTCTAGCACAGATACGCAGTATTTT
15	TRBD2	TRBV7-9	TRBJ2-1	-	CASSYLAGEINEQFF	TGTGCCAGCAGCTACCTAGCGGGAGAGATTAATGAGCAGTTCTTC
14	TRBD1	TRBV9	TRBJ2-5	-	CASSSRTGGETQYF	TGTGCCAGCAGCTCCCGGACAGGCGGGGAGACCCAGTACTTC
16	TRBD2	TRBV7-8	TRBJ2-1	many	CASSPRRAGGYNEQFF	TGTGCCAGCAGCCCGAGACGAGCGGGAGGATACAATGAGCAGTTCTTC
13	-	TRBV28	TRBJ1-4	few	CACNRDRNEKLFF	TGTGCCTGTAACAGGGACCGAAATGAAAAACTGTTTTTT
14	-	TRBV2	TRBJ2-3	many	CASSGGQSTDTQYF	TGTGCCAGCAGTGGTGGACAGAGCACAGATACGCAGTATTTT
17	TRBD2	TRBV7-8	TRBJ2-2	few	CASSHRAGGRNTGELFF	TGTGCCAGCAGCCACCGGGCGGGAGGGCGGAACACCGGGGAGCTGTTTTTT
12	-	TRBV5-1	TRBJ2-5	many	CASRGAEETQYF	TGCGCCAGCAGGGGGGCGGAGGAGACCCAGTACTTC
16	-	TRBV4-1	TRBJ1-2	few	CASSQDRVSGYYGYTF	TGCGCCAGCAGCCAAGATCGGGTCTCAGGGTACTATGGCTACACCTTC
15	-	TRBV5-1	TRBJ2-7	few	CASSLEQGKYYEQYF	TGCGCCAGCAGCTTGGAGCAGGGAAAATACTACGAGCAGTACTTC
13	TRBD1	TRBV2	TRBJ2-7	many	CASNTGDSYEQYF	TGTGCCAGCAATACAGGGGATAGCTACGAGCAGTACTTC
12	-	TRBV28	TRBJ2-1	many	CASSARLDEQFF	TGTGCCAGCAGTGCCCGACTGGATGAGCAGTTCTTC
13	TRBD1	TRBV30	TRBJ2-2	-	CAWMTGFIGELFF	TGTGCCTGGATGACAGGGTTCATCGGGGAGCTGTTTTTT
17	-	TRBV12-3/TRBV12-4	TRBJ2-7	many	CASSFSTQDYSSYEQYF	TGTGCCAGCAGTTTCAGCACACAGGATTACTCCTCCTACGAGCAGTACTTC
14	-	TRBV12-3/TRBV12-4	TRBJ2-5	many	CASSLKAGTGTQYF	TGTGCCAGCAGTTTAAAGGCGGGAACTGGGACCCAGTACTTC
17	-	TRBV5-1	TRBJ1-1	many	CASSLETQGGLNTEAFF	TGCGCCAGCAGCTTGGAAACGCAGGGAGGTCTGAACACTGAAGCTTTCTTT
14	-	TRBV2	TRBJ2-3	many	CASSEEGLTDTQYF	TGTGCCAGCAGTGAGGAGGGGCTCACAGATACGCAGTATTTT
14	-	TRBV12-3/TRBV12-4	TRBJ2-3	many	CASSSSARADTQYF	TGTGCCAGCAGCAGTAGCGCCCGTGCAGATACGCAGTATTTT
15	-	TRBV27	TRBJ1-1	many	CASSFAGAGGTEAFF	TGTGCCAGCAGTTTTGCGGGGGCGGGAGGCACTGAAGCTTTCTTT
15	TRBD2	TRBV3-1	TRBJ2-5	many	CASSQDTSGQRAQYF	TGTGCCAGCAGCCAAGATACTAGCGGTCAAAGGGCCCAGTACTTC
14	-	TRBV6-2/TRBV6-3	TRBJ1-1	-	CASSLSWGDTEAFF	TGTGCCAGCAGTCTATCGTGGGGGGACACTGAAGCTTTCTTT
17	-	TRBV9	TRBJ2-6	few	CASSVPEGPGGANVLTF	TGTGCCAGCAGCGTGCCAGAGGGCCCTGGAGGGGCCAACGTCCTGACTTTC
13	-	TRBV20-1	TRBJ1-1	many	CSARWASNAEAFF	TGCAGTGCTAGATGGGCGAGTAACGCTGAAGCTTTCTTT